The rows below give T cell receptor beta chains drawn from one sample of a study of blood T cell repertoires in COVID-19. Measured with immunoSEQ multiplex PCR; TCRdb has only the in-frame clones, and not every one. This sample has about 160,000 clones, with 70% to 80% found just once. Sequencing was done on a sample of peripheral blood. The receptor set was obtained from a man aged 55 to 69 with acute or convalescent COVID-19. Each CDR3 is given with its conserved first and last residue. A D gene is named only where the DNA matches it firmly. For some rows the clone size is stated as once, few or many, or as a class when expanded; others skip it.

d_call j_call clone_size v_call cdr3_nt cdr3_aa
. TRBJ2-7 . TRBV3-1/TRBV3-2 TGTGCCAGCAGCCAAGAGGGCAGTTTAGAGCAGTACTTC CASSQEGSLEQYF
TRBD2 TRBJ2-3 . TRBV18 TGTGCCAGCTCACCACGACTAGCGAAGACAGATACGCAGTATTTT CASSPRLAKTDTQYF
. TRBJ2-7 few TRBV2 TGTGCCAGCAGTGACGTCTTAGACTCCTACGAGCAGTACTTC CASSDVLDSYEQYF
TRBD2 TRBJ2-1 . TRBV5-1 TGCGCCAGCAGCTCCTCCGGAGTGGGGGGGATCAATGAGCAGTTCTTC CASSSSGVGGINEQFF
. TRBJ1-6 once TRBV6-1 TGTGCCAGCAGTGAAAAGTCGACAGGTCCAGGTTCACCCCTCCACTTT CASSEKSTGPGSPLHF
TRBD1 TRBJ2-3 . TRBV11-2 TGTGCCAGCAGCTCGGGACAGGGCCTTAGCACAGATACGCAGTATTTT CASSSGQGLSTDTQYF
. TRBJ2-2 . TRBV2 TGTGCCAGCAGTGAAAAGCTCGGGACCGGGGAGCTGTTTTTT CASSEKLGTGELFF
TRBD1 TRBJ2-2 . TRBV30 TGTGCCTGGAGTACCGGGACAGAGAACACCGGGGAGCTGTTTTTT CAWSTGTENTGELFF
TRBD1 TRBJ1-1 . TRBV5-1 TGCGCCAGCAGTCCAGGGGGCCGGGCGAACACTGAAGCTTTCTTT CASSPGGRANTEAFF
. TRBJ2-7 . TRBV2 TGTGCCAGCAGTGAGGTGGCAGGGCTAGACGAGCAGTACTTC CASSEVAGLDEQYF
TRBD1 TRBJ2-4 once TRBV2 TGTGCCAGCAGTCCCGGACAGGGGAAAAACATTCAGTACTTC CASSPGQGKNIQYF
. TRBJ1-1 . TRBV14 TGTGCCAGCAGCCACCCTCCCCTGTCGGGATTTAACACTGAAGCTTTCTTT CASSHPPLSGFNTEAFF
TRBD1 TRBJ2-7 . TRBV19 TGTGCCAGTAGTATAGCTCCCGGGACAGCCTACGAGCAGTACTTC CASSIAPGTAYEQYF
. TRBJ1-2 few TRBV10-2 TGCGCCAGCAGTGAGTCGAACAGAGACGGACTCTATGGCTACACCTTC CASSESNRDGLYGYTF
. TRBJ1-1 . TRBV19 TGTGCCAGTAGTATTAGACAAACGAACACTGAAGCTTTCTTT CASSIRQTNTEAFF
TRBD2 TRBJ2-5 . TRBV6-2/TRBV6-3 TGTGCCAGCAGTTACCTGAGACTAGCGGGGGGGCCGGAAGAGACCCAGTACTTC CASSYLRLAGGPEETQYF
TRBD1 TRBJ1-1 . TRBV7-9 TGTGCCAGCAGCTCACAACAGGGGTCTGAAGCTTTCTTT CASSSQQGSEAFF
TRBD1 TRBJ2-1 . TRBV29-1 TGCAGCGTGGGTACAGGGGGAAGTCTCTACAATGAGCAGTTCTTC CSVGTGGSLYNEQFF
TRBD2 TRBJ2-7 . TRBV5-1 TGCGCCAGCAGCTTGACTAGCGGCTACGAGCAGTACTTC CASSLTSGYEQYF
. TRBJ1-2 . TRBV28 TGTGCCAGCAGTTTAGAAATACTAGATGCCGGGAAACCTAACTATGGCTACACCTTC CASSLEILDAGKPNYGYTF
. TRBJ1-5 . TRBV20-1 TGCAGTGCTAGTTTGGGAGTCAATCAGCCCCAGCATTTT CSASLGVNQPQHF
TRBD1 TRBJ2-2 . TRBV11-2 TGTGCCAGCAGCTTAGGACAGGGGACCGGGGAGCTGTTTTTT CASSLGQGTGELFF
TRBD2 TRBJ2-1 . TRBV18 TGTGCCAGCTCACCACCGAGCGGGGGGGTTTACAATGAGCAGTTCTTC CASSPPSGGVYNEQFF
. TRBJ1-1 . TRBV10-3 TGTGCCATCAGTGAGACAGGGACCACTGAAGCTTTCTTT CAISETGTTEAFF
. TRBJ2-7 few TRBV5-4 TGTGCCAGCAGCTCGGACAGTTACGAGCAGTACTTC CASSSDSYEQYF
TRBD2 TRBJ2-7 . TRBV3-1/TRBV3-2 TGTGCCAGCAGCCACCCGGGAGGGGTGGTCTACGAGCAGTACTTC CASSHPGGVVYEQYF
TRBD1 TRBJ2-1 . TRBV24-1 TGTGCCACCAGTGCCTCCGGACAGGGCGCCTACAATGAGCAGTTCTTC CATSASGQGAYNEQFF
TRBD2 TRBJ2-5 few TRBV11-2 TGTGCCAGCAGCTCCCAACCGGGAGGGTCGGGGACCCAGTACTTC CASSSQPGGSGTQYF
. TRBJ1-2 . TRBV7-3 TGTGCCAGCAGCTTAAGATTTACACCGACGGGTTCTGGCTACACCTTC CASSLRFTPTGSGYTF
TRBD1 TRBJ1-3 . TRBV6-5 TGTGCCAGCAGTTACCTCGGACAGGGGGGAAACACCATATATTTT CASSYLGQGGNTIYF
. TRBJ1-1 . TRBV29-1 TGCAGCGTTGAGGCGGGGCTGGGCACTGAAGCTTTCTTT CSVEAGLGTEAFF
. TRBJ2-7 . TRBV4-1 TGCGCCAGCAGCCCAAAACATGTTTCCTACGAGCAGTACTTC CASSPKHVSYEQYF
TRBD1 TRBJ1-2 few TRBV7-2 TGTGCCAGCAGCTCCCAGGGGGCTGGAAGAGGCTACACCTTC CASSSQGAGRGYTF